This entry lists 4 T cell receptor beta chains sequenced from one sample in a study of cytomegalovirus exposure and HLA in healthy donors. Use of 60 Vbeta and 13 Jbeta primers characterized the PCR. Profiled with immunoSEQ multiplex PCR; TCRdb holds only in-frame clones, not every one. Here the sample spans some 160,000 clones, around three quarters being singletons. The specimen sequenced was PBMCs. The origin of the receptors is a woman in her 30s in good health and CMV-seronegative.

The J gene is TRBJ2-1, the V gene TRBV4-1, with 9 bases that match TRBD1. Germline V CDR1 and CDR2: MGHRA, YSYEKL. The CDR3 has 14 amino acids. V gave up 1 base and J gave up 6 bases; unmatched junction bases: 1. In DNA form, the CDR3 reads TGCGCCAGCAGCCAAGTGGGACAGGGCAATGAGCAGTTCTTC. Protein product: CASSQVGQGNEQFF.

This chain links TRBV2 with TRBJ1-2, with D unresolved. CDR3 size: 12 residues. V was cut by 8 bases and J by 3 bases, with 10 bases left in between. Germline lookup yields CDR1 SNHLY and CDR2 FYNNEI. The CDR3 nucleotides are TGTGCCAGCCCCCGGGTCTACTATGGCTACACCTTC. This translates into CASPRVYYGYTF.

The chain is built from TRBV5-1 and TRBJ2-3, with 16 bases that match TRBD2. The germline V gene encodes CDR1 SGHRS and CDR2 YFSETQ. After removal of 4 bases from V and 8 bases from J, the junction contained 7 bases not matched to a gene. CDR3 size: 16 residues. CDR3 region: CASSPGLAGGATTQYF. The CDR3 nucleotides read TGCGCCAGCAGCCCGGGACTAGCGGGGGGGGCCACTACGCAGTATTTT. Filled out from reference TRBV5-1 and TRBJ2-3, the complete variable domain reads KAGVTQTPRYLIKTRGQQVTLSCSPISGHRSVSWYQQTPGQGLQFLFEYFSETQRNKGNFPGRFSGRQFSNSRSEMNVSTLELGDSALYLCASSPGLAGGATTQYFGPGTRLTVL.

The CDR3 region has the DNA TGTGCCAGCTCACCAAGTAGGGGGACGGGGATCGAGACCCAGTACTTC. Amino acids: CASSPSRGTGIETQYF. The genes are TRBV18 and TRBJ2-5; D possibly corresponds to TRBD1 (6 bases). The V end was cut by 2 bases, the J end by 5 bases, with 18 bases between. This CDR3 has 16 amino acids. The germline CDR1 and CDR2 sequences are KGHSH and LQKENI.